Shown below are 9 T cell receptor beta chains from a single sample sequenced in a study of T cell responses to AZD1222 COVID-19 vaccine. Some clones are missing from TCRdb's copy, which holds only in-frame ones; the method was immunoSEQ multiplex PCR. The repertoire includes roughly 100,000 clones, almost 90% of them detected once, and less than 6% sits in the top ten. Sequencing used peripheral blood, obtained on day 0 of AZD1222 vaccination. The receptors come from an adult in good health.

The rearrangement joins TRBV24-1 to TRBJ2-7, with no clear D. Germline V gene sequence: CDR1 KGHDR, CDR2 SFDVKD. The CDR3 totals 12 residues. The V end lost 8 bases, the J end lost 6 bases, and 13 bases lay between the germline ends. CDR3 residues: CATIEGLREQYF. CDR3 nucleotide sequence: TGTGCCACCATAGAAGGGCTGCGCGAGCAGTACTTC.

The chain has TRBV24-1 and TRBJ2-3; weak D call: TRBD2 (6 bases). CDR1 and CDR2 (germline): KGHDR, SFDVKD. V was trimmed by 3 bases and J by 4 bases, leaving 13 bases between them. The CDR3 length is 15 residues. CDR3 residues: CATSDIGSGADTQYF. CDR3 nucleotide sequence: TGTGCCACCAGTGATATCGGGAGTGGCGCAGATACGCAGTATTTT.

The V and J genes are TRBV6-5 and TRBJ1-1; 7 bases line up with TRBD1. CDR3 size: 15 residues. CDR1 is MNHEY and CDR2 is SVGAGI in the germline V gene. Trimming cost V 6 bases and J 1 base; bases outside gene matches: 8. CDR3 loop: CASSYGTAPNTEAFF. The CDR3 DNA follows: TGTGCCAGCAGCTACGGGACAGCCCCGAACACTGAAGCTTTCTTT.

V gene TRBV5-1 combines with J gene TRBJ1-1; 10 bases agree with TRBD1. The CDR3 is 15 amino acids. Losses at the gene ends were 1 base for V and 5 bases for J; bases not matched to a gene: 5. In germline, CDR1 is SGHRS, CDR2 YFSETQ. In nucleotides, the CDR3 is TGCGCCAGCAGCTTGTACGGACAGGGGGAGACTGAAGCTTTCTTT. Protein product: CASSLYGQGETEAFF.

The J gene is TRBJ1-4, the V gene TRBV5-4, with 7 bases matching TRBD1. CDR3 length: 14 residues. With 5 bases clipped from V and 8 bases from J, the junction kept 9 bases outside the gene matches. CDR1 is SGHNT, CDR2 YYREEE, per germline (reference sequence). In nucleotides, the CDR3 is TGTGCCAGCAGTTACGACAGGGTAGGAGAAAAACTGTTTTTT. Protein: CASSYDRVGEKLFF.

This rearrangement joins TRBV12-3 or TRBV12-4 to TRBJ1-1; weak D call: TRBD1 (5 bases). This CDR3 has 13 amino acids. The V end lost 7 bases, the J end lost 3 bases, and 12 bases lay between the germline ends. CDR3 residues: CASTLWGDTEAFF. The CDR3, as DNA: TGTGCCAGCACACTCTGGGGGGACACTGAAGCTTTCTTT.

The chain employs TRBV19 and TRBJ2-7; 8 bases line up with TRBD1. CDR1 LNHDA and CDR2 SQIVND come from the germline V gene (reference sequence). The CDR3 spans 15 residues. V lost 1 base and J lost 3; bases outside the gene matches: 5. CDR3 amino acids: CASSIGRGQGYEQYF. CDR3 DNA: TGTGCCAGTAGTATAGGCAGGGGGCAGGGCTACGAGCAGTACTTC.

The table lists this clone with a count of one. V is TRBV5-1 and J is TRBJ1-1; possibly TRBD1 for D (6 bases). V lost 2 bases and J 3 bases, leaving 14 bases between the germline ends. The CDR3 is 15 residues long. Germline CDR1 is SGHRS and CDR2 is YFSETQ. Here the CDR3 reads CASSLQGPPDTEAFF. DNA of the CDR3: TGCGCCAGCAGCTTACAGGGACCCCCGGACACTGAAGCTTTCTTT.

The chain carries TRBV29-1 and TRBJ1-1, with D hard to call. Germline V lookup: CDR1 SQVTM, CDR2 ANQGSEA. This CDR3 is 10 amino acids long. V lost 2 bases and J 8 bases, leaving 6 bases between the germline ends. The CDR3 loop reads CSVEIGEAFF. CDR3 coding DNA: TGCAGCGTTGAAATAGGGGAAGCTTTCTTT.